The next 5 T cell receptor beta chains were all read from a single sample in a study of blood T cell repertoires in COVID-19. TCRdb's table, derived via immunoSEQ multiplex PCR, lists solely in-frame clones and lacks some. The table lists some 200,000 clones, about 95% of them singletons. Sequencing was done on a sample of peripheral blood. Receptors were obtained from a man under 40 with COVID-19, enrolled during active disease.

This clone occurred a few times. The rearrangement links TRBV28 to TRBJ1-4; D remains unclear. The germline V gene encodes CDR1 MDHEN and CDR2 SYDVKM. V lost 1 base and J 0 bases, leaving 6 bases between the germline ends. The CDR3 is 15 amino acids. This CDR3 reads CASSLSGSTNEKLFF. In DNA form, the CDR3 reads TGTGCCAGCAGTTTATCGGGGTCAACTAATGAAAAACTGTTTTTT. Looking up the rest from reference TRBV28 and TRBJ1-4 gives the full variable domain: DVKVTQSSRYLVKRTGEKVFLECVQDMDHENMFWYRQDPGLGLRLIYFSYDVKMKEKGDIPEGYSVSREKKERFSLILESASTNQTSMYLCASSLSGSTNEKLFFGSGTQLSVL.

V usage is TRBV10-3 and J usage is TRBJ1-2; tentative D call: TRBD1 (6 bases). Germline V gene sequence: CDR1 ENHRY, CDR2 SYGVKD. Trimming left V 8 bases short and J 5 bases short, with 24 bases between. This CDR3 comprises 16 residues. Written as DNA, the CDR3 is TGTGCCATCGACCAAGCCCCAACAGGGCGCGGTTATGGCTACACCTTC. Translated, it gives CAIDQAPTGRGYGYTF.

The chain combines TRBV6-5 with TRBJ1-1; D might be TRBD1 (5 bases). V was clipped by 0 bases and J by 0 bases, with 8 bases between them. This CDR3 has 15 amino acids. Per the germline V gene, CDR1 is MNHEY and CDR2 is SVGAGI. The CDR3 DNA follows: TGTGCCAGCAGTTACTCATCAGGGTTGAACACTGAAGCTTTCTTT. Translation gives CASSYSSGLNTEAFF.

The V gene is TRBV18, the J gene TRBJ2-3; D may be TRBD1 (6 bases). The CDR3 consists of 22 residues. Looked up from germline, CDR1 is KGHSH and CDR2 is LQKENI. The V gene lost 1 base and the J gene lost 1 base, with 30 bases spanning the gap. CDR3 residues: CASSPRVVYRDQGKLGTDTQYF. The CDR3 DNA follows: TGTGCCAGCTCACCACGGGTAGTATACCGGGACCAGGGGAAGTTGGGCACAGATACGCAGTATTTT.

The chain joins TRBV5-1 to TRBJ2-3; D call uncertain. V was pared by 0 bases and J by 0 bases, with 8 bases between. Germline V gene sequence: CDR1 SGHRS, CDR2 YFSETQ. This CDR3 comprises 15 residues. CDR3 bases: TGCGCCAGCAGCTTGGACTCATCTAGCACAGATACGCAGTATTTT. Its translation is CASSLDSSSTDTQYF. The full variable domain, its missing parts supplied by reference TRBV5-1 and TRBJ2-3, is KAGVTQTPRYLIKTRGQQVTLSCSPISGHRSVSWYQQTPGQGLQFLFEYFSETQRNKGNFPGRFSGRQFSNSRSEMNVSTLELGDSALYLCASSLDSSSTDTQYFGPGTRLTVL.